This passage covers 14 T cell receptor beta chains from one sample sequenced in a study of blood T cell repertoires in COVID-19. Profiling relied on immunoSEQ multiplex PCR, and the TCRdb table lists in-frame clones only, not all of them. The data show more than 200,000 clones, approximately 80% seen once. What was sequenced was PBMCs or T cells enriched from blood (not recorded which). The source is a woman between 35 and 50 years old with acute COVID-19.

The gene calls are TRBV29-1 and TRBJ2-7, with D perhaps matching TRBD1 (6 bases). The CDR3 has 12 amino acids. Trimming pared 4 bases from V and 4 bases from J, leaving 11 bases between. Germline values: CDR1 SQVTM, CDR2 ANQGSEA. The CDR3 coding sequence is TGCAGCGTTGTTACAGGGAGTTACGAGCAGTACTTC. Translating gives CSVVTGSYEQYF.

The chain combines TRBV24-1 with TRBJ2-1; 7 bases agree with TRBD2. CDR3 length: 16 residues. The germline V gene encodes CDR1 KGHDR and CDR2 SFDVKD. Unmatched junction bases numbered 5, after V lost 4 bases and J lost 0 bases. CDR3 residues: CATSDSGLISYNEQFF. CDR3 sequence (DNA): TGTGCCACCAGTGACTCGGGACTAATCTCCTACAATGAGCAGTTCTTC.

This clone has a handful of counts. The chain is built from TRBV19 and TRBJ2-1, with 7 bases identical to TRBD1. The CDR3 has 15 amino acids. Germline loops: CDR1 LNHDA, CDR2 SQIVND (reference sequence). Trimming cost V 3 bases and J 4 bases; bases outside gene matches: 6. DNA of the CDR3: TGTGCCAGTAGTATCGACAGGGACCTTTACAATGAGCAGTTCTTC. Protein product: CASSIDRDLYNEQFF.

The chain couples TRBV12-5 to TRBJ1-2; D is uncertain. CDR1 is LGHNT and CDR2 is FRNRAP in the germline V gene. CDR3 length equals 14 residues. Between the trimmed V and J ends, which lost 6 bases and 4 bases, there was a span of 15 bases. CDR3 protein: CASGHSDPRYGYTF. In DNA form, the CDR3 reads TGTGCTAGTGGCCACAGTGACCCGCGCTATGGCTACACCTTC.

The J gene is TRBJ2-1, the V gene TRBV9; D is possibly TRBD2 (6 bases). Trimming cost V 4 bases and J 3 bases, with 23 bases left between them. The CDR3 contains 18 residues. Germline assignment: CDR1 SGDLS and CDR2 YYNGEE. In nucleotides, the CDR3 is TGTGCCAGCAGCCTCTCCCGTGGTGGCAGGAGGGACTACAATGAGCAGTTCTTC. Its protein is CASSLSRGGRRDYNEQFF.

This sequence joins TRBV28 and TRBJ1-6; TRBD1 matches 8 bases. There are 16 residues in the CDR3. Per germline, CDR1 MDHEN and CDR2 SYDVKM. The J segment lost 2 bases and the V segment lost 6 bases, leaving 6 bases of the junction unmatched. CDR3 residues: CASSHEQGAYNSPLHF. DNA for the CDR3: TGTGCCAGCAGCCATGAACAGGGGGCCTATAATTCACCCCTCCACTTT.

V and J are TRBV1 and TRBJ2-3; the listed D gene, TRBD2, was not tested against the DNA. TRBV1 is described as a pseudogene. CDR3 length: 19 amino acids. The chain's CDR3 is CTSSQSESASGAGTDTQYF. Here the CDR3 DNA reads TGCACCAGCAGCCAATCTGAATCGGCTAGCGGGGCCGGCACAGATACGCAGTATTTT.

The chain uses TRBV19 and TRBJ1-5; possibly TRBD1 for D (6 bases). Germline assignment: CDR1 LNHDA and CDR2 SQIVND (reference sequence). CDR3 length equals 14 residues. Between the trimmed V and J ends, which lost 5 bases and 10 bases, there was a span of 18 bases. CDR3 loop: CASSFPSGGLPQHF. In DNA form, the CDR3 reads TGTGCCAGTAGTTTCCCCTCCGGGGGGCTACCCCAGCATTTT.

The genes are TRBV5-4 and TRBJ2-2, with D maybe TRBD1 (6 bases). V lost 4 bases and J lost 1, with 17 bases in between. The CDR3 totals 17 residues. CDR1 SGHNT and CDR2 YYREEE come from the germline V gene (reference sequence). CDR3: CASSAAGGRGNTGELFF. CDR3 DNA sequence: TGTGCCAGCAGCGCCGCCGGTGGCAGGGGGAACACCGGGGAGCTGTTTTTT.

This sequence joins TRBV14 and TRBJ1-1, with D tentatively TRBD1 (5 bases). The V end was cut by 4 bases, the J end by 10 bases, with 16 bases between. CDR3 length: 13 residues. In germline, CDR1 is SGHDN, CDR2 FVKESK. The CDR3, as DNA: TGTGCCAGCAGCCGCGACCTAGAAGGGGTAGCTTTCTTT. Encoded protein: CASSRDLEGVAFF. Full variable domain (remainder filled in from reference TRBV14 and TRBJ1-1): EAGVTQFPSHSVIEKGQTVTLRCDPISGHDNLYWYRRVMGKEIKFLLHFVKESKQDESGMPNNRFLAERTGGTYSTLKVQPAELEDSGVYFCASSRDLEGVAFFGQGTRLTVV.

The chain joins TRBV7-2 to TRBJ2-5, with a possible D match to TRBD1 (5 bases). Per the germline V gene, CDR1 is SGHTA and CDR2 is FQGNSA. This CDR3 region has 16 residues. Trimming took off 2 bases at V and 4 bases at J, with 17 bases between the two ends. This CDR3 reads CASSLNAPGMGETQYF. The CDR3 nucleotides read TGTGCCAGCAGCTTAAACGCACCAGGGATGGGAGAGACCCAGTACTTC.

V usage is TRBV19 and J usage is TRBJ2-7; D is perhaps TRBD1 (6 bases). Per germline, CDR1 LNHDA and CDR2 SQIVND (reference sequence). This CDR3 is 15 amino acids long. V shed 3 bases and J shed 6 bases, with 18 bases lying between them. The CDR3 DNA sequence: TGTGCCAGTAGTATCTCAGGGGTTACCCCCCGCGAGCAGTACTTC. Amino acids: CASSISGVTPREQYF. Full variable domain (remainder filled in from reference TRBV19 and TRBJ2-7): DGGITQSPKYLFRKEGQNVTLSCEQNLNHDAMYWYRQDPGQGLRLIYYSQIVNDFQKGDIAEGYSVSREKKESFPLTVTSAQKNPTAFYLCASSISGVTPREQYFGPGTRLTVT.

The chain has TRBV4-1 and TRBJ2-3; D gene ambiguous. V shed 0 bases and J shed 6 bases, with 25 bases lying between them. There are 19 residues in the CDR3. Germline-derived CDR1 and CDR2 are MGHRA and YSYEKL. The CDR3 reads CASSQEVPGRVGAMDTQYF. Written as DNA, the CDR3 is TGCGCCAGCAGCCAAGAGGTCCCGGGTCGAGTCGGAGCGATGGATACGCAGTATTTT.

This clone was observed a single time. The chain combines TRBV7-9 with TRBJ2-5; D remains ambiguous. The CDR3 has 14 amino acids. Germline CDR1 is SEHNR and CDR2 is FQNEAQ (reference sequence). Deletions cut 1 base from V and 2 bases from J, with 8 bases between. CDR3 amino acids: CASSLGVRQETQYF. The CDR3, as DNA: TGTGCCAGCAGCTTAGGCGTCAGGCAAGAGACCCAGTACTTC.